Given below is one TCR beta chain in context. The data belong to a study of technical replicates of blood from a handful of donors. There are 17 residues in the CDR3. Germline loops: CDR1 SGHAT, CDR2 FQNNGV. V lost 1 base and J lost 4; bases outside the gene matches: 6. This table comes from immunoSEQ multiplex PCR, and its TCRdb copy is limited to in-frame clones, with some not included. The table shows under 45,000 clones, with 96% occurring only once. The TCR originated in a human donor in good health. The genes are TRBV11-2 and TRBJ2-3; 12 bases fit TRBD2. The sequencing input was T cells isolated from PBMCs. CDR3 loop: CASSLALGTSGSDTQYF. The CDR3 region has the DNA TGTGCCAGCAGCTTAGCCCTGGGGACTAGCGGGTCAGATACGCAGTATTTT. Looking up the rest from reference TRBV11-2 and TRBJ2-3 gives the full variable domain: EAGVAQSPRYKIIEKRQSVAFWCNPISGHATLYWYQQILGQGPKLLIQFQNNGVVDDSQLPKDRFSAERLKGVDSTLKIQPAKLEDSAVYLCASSLALGTSGSDTQYFGPGTRLTVL.